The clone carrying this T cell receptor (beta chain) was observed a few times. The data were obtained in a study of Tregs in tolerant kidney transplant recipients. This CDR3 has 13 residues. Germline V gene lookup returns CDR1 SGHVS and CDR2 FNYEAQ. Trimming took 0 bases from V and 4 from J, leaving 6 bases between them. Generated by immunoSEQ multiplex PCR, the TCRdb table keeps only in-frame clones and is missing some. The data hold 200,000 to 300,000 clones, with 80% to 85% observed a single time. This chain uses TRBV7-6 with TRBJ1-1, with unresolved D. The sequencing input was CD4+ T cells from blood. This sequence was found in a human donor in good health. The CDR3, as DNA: TGTGCCAGCAGCTTAGCACAAATCACTGAAGCTTTCTTT. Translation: CASSLAQITEAFF.